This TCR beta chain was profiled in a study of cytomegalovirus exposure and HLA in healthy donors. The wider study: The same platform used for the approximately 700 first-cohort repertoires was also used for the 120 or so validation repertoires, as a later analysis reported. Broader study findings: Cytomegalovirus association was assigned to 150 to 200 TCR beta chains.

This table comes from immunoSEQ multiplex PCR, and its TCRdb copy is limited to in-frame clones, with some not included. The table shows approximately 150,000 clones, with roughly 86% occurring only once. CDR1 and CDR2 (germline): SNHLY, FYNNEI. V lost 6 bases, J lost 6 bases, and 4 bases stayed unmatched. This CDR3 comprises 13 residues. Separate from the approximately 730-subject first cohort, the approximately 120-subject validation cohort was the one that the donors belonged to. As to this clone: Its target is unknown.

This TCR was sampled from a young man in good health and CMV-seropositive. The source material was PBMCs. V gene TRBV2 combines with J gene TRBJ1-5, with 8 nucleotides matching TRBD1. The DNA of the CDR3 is TGTGCCAGCAGGGACAGGGTCTTTCAGCCCCAGCATTTT. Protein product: CASRDRVFQPQHF.